Listed below are T cell receptor beta chains from one sample, sequenced in a study of blood T cell repertoires in COVID-19. TCRdb's copy holds only in-frame clones and misses some; the assay was immunoSEQ multiplex PCR. The sample contains tens of thousands of clones, about four fifths of which appear only once. The sequencing input was peripheral blood. These receptors originate from a human donor in a cohort sampled during active or convalescent COVID-19. Both conserved end residues are trimmed from each CDR3. The order of the fields is J gene, V gene, CDR3 length, clone size, CDR3 protein. Some rows mark clone size as missing; the rest say once, few, many or name a class of expanded clone.

>TRBJ2-7|TRBV23-1|15|-
ASSQSAATGGSYEQY
>TRBJ2-7|TRBV5-5|11|-
ASSPGHSSEQY
>TRBJ2-3|TRBV2|11|-
ASQSGATDTQY
>TRBJ1-1|TRBV19|10|-
ASSIPQGVGF
>TRBJ1-2|TRBV7-8|12|-
ASSSPGKNYGYT
>TRBJ1-3|TRBV18|15|-
ASSPSTGTGEGNTIY
>TRBJ1-1|TRBV5-4|12|-
ASSLSGSNTEAF
>TRBJ1-6|TRBV5-4|12|-
ASSGQGEASPLH
>TRBJ2-3|TRBV11-1|13|-
ASSRTSVGTDTQY
>TRBJ2-2|TRBV19|13|-
ASSSRGAGTGELF
>TRBJ1-2|TRBV7-3|13|-
ASSLTGTGIGGYT
>TRBJ2-4|TRBV27|13|-
ASSLWTGKGNIQY
>TRBJ2-3|TRBV30|12|-
AWNSGIPTDTQY
>TRBJ1-2|TRBV21-1|15|-
ASSIKPTGEGSYGYT
>TRBJ1-6|TRBV5-1|14|-
ASSYSTGTDNSPLH
>TRBJ2-5|TRBV29-1|11|-
SVERTSEETQY
>TRBJ2-3|TRBV3-1/TRBV3-2|13|-
ASSLAGGSTDTQY
>TRBJ2-7|TRBV29-1|10|-
SALGGKYEQY
>TRBJ1-1|TRBV5-1|11|-
ASSWGQDTEAF
>TRBJ2-5|TRBV5-1|15|-
ASSSRLAGGNQETQY
>TRBJ1-5|TRBV7-2|14|-
ASSLILEVSNQPQH
>TRBJ2-7|TRBV7-2|9|-
ASSPNYEQY
>TRBJ2-7|TRBV5-4|11|-
ASSLDRGNEQY
>TRBJ1-2|TRBV2|11|-
ASSESGSGGYT
>TRBJ1-1|TRBV9|11|-
ASSKGGNTEAF
>TRBJ2-7|TRBV12-3/TRBV12-4|10|-
ASRRHFYEQY
>TRBJ2-7|TRBV18|11|few
ASSLGEAYEQY
>TRBJ1-1|TRBV5-1|12|once
ASSLVAQGAWAF
>TRBJ2-3|TRBV3-1/TRBV3-2|11|-
ASSQDEGGRQY
>TRBJ2-5|TRBV7-2|13|-
ASRVTSGRQETQY
>TRBJ1-3|TRBV4-2|14|once
ASSPPGYFSGNTIY
>TRBJ1-5|TRBV2|12|medium-sized
ASSVQGRFQPQH
>TRBJ2-7|TRBV4-2|12|-
ASSQRQGRYEQY
>TRBJ2-7|TRBV10-2|13|-
ASSATGTGDYEQY
>TRBJ2-5|TRBV7-2|11|once
ASSSTSEETQY
>TRBJ1-1|TRBV12-3/TRBV12-4|9|few
ASSFRTVAF
>TRBJ2-5|TRBV6-1|14|-
ASSESVGQGGETQY
>TRBJ2-1|TRBV5-1|13|few
ASGSGGNSYNEQF
>TRBJ2-1|TRBV5-1|12|-
ASSLSSGANEQF
>TRBJ1-3|TRBV9|12|-
ASSGTVSGNTIY
>TRBJ1-2|TRBV18|13|-
ASSPSDRGLIGYT
>TRBJ2-3|TRBV5-1|14|once
ASSPEGTQSSGGQY
>TRBJ1-5|TRBV19|12|once
ASSNNQGNQPQH
>TRBJ2-1|TRBV6-5|13|-
ASSLPGTRVNEQF
>TRBJ2-1|TRBV6-5|12|-
ASSWGDTYNEQF
>TRBJ1-2|TRBV4-3|13|-
ASSQFSQTNYGYT
>TRBJ2-3|TRBV1|16|-
TSSQPEGRGGNSDTQY
>TRBJ2-5|TRBV4-1|17|-
ASSQERGISGRWGETQY
>TRBJ1-4|TRBV5-1|13|-
ASSVSQGVSEKLF
>TRBJ2-3|TRBV7-8|14|-
ASSLLGLRGTDTQY
>TRBJ1-5|TRBV5-1|13|-
ASSLGGVLNQPQH
>TRBJ2-1|TRBV4-3|13|-
ASSQPSGGYNEQF
>TRBJ1-6|TRBV5-1|13|-
ASSFGDRDNSPLH
>TRBJ1-3|TRBV29-1|11|-
SVELYSGNTIY
>TRBJ2-5|TRBV5-8|11|-
ASSLTPRETQY